This T cell receptor beta chain stems from a study of blood T cell repertoires in COVID-19. Libraries were prepared by immunoSEQ multiplex PCR; TCRdb keeps only in-frame clonotypes and omits some of them. The sample yields around 320,000 clones, 70% to 90% seen once. V shed 4 bases and J 3 bases; nucleotides not matched to a gene: 4. Germline values: CDR1 SGHTS, CDR2 YDEGEE. The CDR3 runs 15 residues. The source is a human donor in a cohort sampled during active COVID-19. The sequenced material came from peripheral blood. V and J are TRBV5-8 and TRBJ1-3; TRBD1 matches 10 bases. CDR3 sequence: CASSPDRGFGNTIYF. CDR3 DNA: TGTGCCAGCAGCCCGGACAGGGGGTTTGGAAACACCATATATTTT.